The 17 T cell receptor beta chains listed next were all sequenced from one sample in a study of cytomegalovirus exposure and HLA in healthy donors. PCR primers comprised 60 Vbeta and 13 Jbeta primers. Profiling relied on immunoSEQ multiplex PCR, and the TCRdb table lists in-frame clones only, not all of them. The table lists about 120,000 clones, around four fifths of them singletons. Sequencing used PBMCs. These receptors came from a man in his sixties in good health and CMV-seropositive.

This rearrangement joins TRBV19 to TRBJ2-5; 8 bases line up with TRBD2. Germline loops: CDR1 LNHDA, CDR2 SQIVND (reference sequence). This CDR3 is built from 14 residues. V was pared by 3 bases and J by 5 bases, with 5 bases of the junction left unmatched. In DNA, the CDR3 is TGTGCCAGTAGTATGAGGCGGGGGGAGGAGACCCAGTACTTC. Translating gives CASSMRRGEETQYF.

V and J are TRBV5-4 and TRBJ2-7, with 8 bases lining up with TRBD1. Germline values: CDR1 SGHNT, CDR2 YYREEE (reference sequence). V dropped 4 bases and J dropped 2; count of bases not matched to a gene: 8. There are 15 residues in the CDR3. In nucleotides, the CDR3 is TGTGCCAGCAGCCCAGGACAGGGAGGTGCCTACGAGCAGTACTTC. This gives the protein CASSPGQGGAYEQYF. The full variable domain, in which reference TRBV5-4 and TRBJ2-7 provide the parts outside the CDR3, is ETGVTQSPTHLIKTRGQQVTLRCSSQSGHNTVSWYQQALGQGPQFIFQYYREEENGRGNFPPRFSGLQFPNYSSELNVNALELDDSALYLCASSPGQGGAYEQYFGPGTRLTVT.

V usage is TRBV5-1 and J usage is TRBJ2-3, with TRBD2 matching 14 bases. CDR3 length: 15 residues. With 2 bases clipped from V and 6 bases from J, the junction kept 2 bases outside the gene matches. CDR1 and CDR2 from the germline V gene are SGHRS and YFSETQ. DNA of the CDR3: TGCGCCAGCAGCTTCGGGACTAGCGGGGGCGATACGCAGTATTTT. Its protein is CASSFGTSGGDTQYF.

The chain carries TRBV9 and TRBJ1-1, with unresolved D. The CDR3 consists of 14 residues. Trimming removed 0 bases at V and 5 bases at J, with 11 bases between. CDR1 SGDLS and CDR2 YYNGEE come from the germline V gene. CDR3 sequence reads: CASSVGADGTEAFF. The CDR3 bases are TGTGCCAGCAGCGTAGGTGCGGATGGTACTGAAGCTTTCTTT. Drawing the rest from reference TRBV9 and TRBJ1-1, the complete variable domain is DSGVTQTPKHLITATGQRVTLRCSPRSGDLSVYWYQQSLDQGLQFLIQYYNGEERAKGNILERFSAQQFPDLHSELNLSSLELGDSALYFCASSVGADGTEAFFGQGTRLTVV.

CDR3 loop: CASHSIPPTDTQYF. The CDR3 DNA reads TGTGCCAGCCATTCCATCCCCCCCACAGATACGCAGTATTTT. The gene calls are TRBV2 and TRBJ2-3; no firm D call. Germline lookup yields CDR1 SNHLY and CDR2 FYNNEI. The V end was cut by 8 bases, the J end by 2 bases, with 14 bases between. This CDR3 comprises 14 residues.

In nucleotides, the CDR3 is TGTGCCAGCAGCGTGGCCGACTCTGGAAACACCATATATTTT. Its protein is CASSVADSGNTIYF. J is TRBJ1-3 and V is TRBV28, with D unclear. The CDR3 runs 14 residues. V was shortened by 6 bases and J by 0 bases, with 9 bases between the two germline ends. Germline V gives CDR1 MDHEN, CDR2 SYDVKM.

The V call is TRBV10-1, the J call TRBJ2-2; tentatively, D is TRBD1 (6 bases). The germline CDR1 and CDR2 sequences are WNHNN and SYGVQD (reference sequence). Trimming removed 6 bases at V and 0 bases at J, with 17 bases between. The CDR3 runs to 17 residues. The CDR3 loop reads CASRPSTGQSNTGELFF. In nucleotides, the CDR3 is TGCGCCAGCAGACCATCTACAGGGCAATCGAACACCGGGGAGCTGTTTTTT.

This clone was counted a few times. This rearrangement joins TRBV28 to TRBJ1-1; TRBD1 matches at 7 bases. The germline V gene encodes CDR1 MDHEN and CDR2 SYDVKM. J gave up 1 base and V 4 bases, and 3 bases lay outside the gene matches. The CDR3 covers 14 residues. CDR3: CASSSGTANTEAFF. The CDR3 bases are TGTGCCAGCAGTTCCGGGACAGCGAACACTGAAGCTTTCTTT.

This sequence joins TRBV7-9 and TRBJ2-2, with a possible D match to TRBD1 (5 bases). Germline V gene data show CDR1 as SEHNR and CDR2 as FQNEAQ (reference sequence). Between the trimmed V and J ends, which lost 5 bases and 1 base, there was a span of 8 bases. The CDR3 is 14 amino acids. The CDR3 reads CASSMTENTGELFF. As DNA, the CDR3 is TGTGCCAGCAGCATGACAGAGAACACCGGGGAGCTGTTTTTT.

This clone was counted only a few times. The chain uses TRBV30 and TRBJ2-2, with TRBD2 as a possible D gene (6 bases). The germline gives CDR1 GTSNPN, CDR2 SVGIG (reference sequence). The CDR3 covers 14 residues. Deletions cut 1 base from V and 2 bases from J, with 8 bases between. CDR3 protein: CAWSGAGNTGELFF. The CDR3 bases are TGTGCCTGGAGTGGGGCGGGAAACACCGGGGAGCTGTTTTTT.

The V call is TRBV5-1, the J call TRBJ2-7; D is undetermined. The germline V gene has CDR1 SGHRS and CDR2 YFSETQ. V lost 0 bases, J lost 0 bases, and 7 bases lay in between. The CDR3 extends over 14 amino acids. The DNA of the CDR3 is TGCGCCAGCAGCTTGGGGGCAACCTCCTACGAGCAGTACTTC. It yields the protein CASSLGATSYEQYF.

This chain uses TRBV5-1 with TRBJ1-1, with D possibly TRBD1 on 6 matching bases. This CDR3 is built from 14 residues. The ends were cut back, 5 bases at V and 0 bases at J, with 11 bases in the middle. Germline V gene lookup returns CDR1 SGHRS and CDR2 YFSETQ. The CDR3 region has the DNA TGCGCCAGCAGGGAGGACAGCATGAACACTGAAGCTTTCTTT. Protein product: CASREDSMNTEAFF.

The chain recombines TRBV2 with TRBJ1-2, with TRBD1 identical over 7 bases. The germline V gene has CDR1 SNHLY and CDR2 FYNNEI. The CDR3 totals 15 residues. V lost 4 bases to trimming and J lost 0 bases; unmatched junction nucleotides: 5. CDR3: CASSGRTGANYGYTF. As DNA, the CDR3 is TGTGCCAGCAGTGGCCGGACAGGAGCTAACTATGGCTACACCTTC.

The chain joins TRBV4-1 to TRBJ1-1, with D possibly being TRBD1 (5 bases). The CDR3 has 14 residues. V was trimmed by 1 base and J by 6 bases, leaving 12 bases between them. Germline V gene sequence: CDR1 MGHRA, CDR2 YSYEKL. The CDR3 here is CASSQGLRGPEAFF. CDR3 nucleotides: TGCGCCAGCAGCCAAGGGCTAAGGGGCCCTGAAGCTTTCTTT.

The sample holds one count of this clone. The genes are TRBV6-6 and TRBJ1-6; TRBD1 might be the D (5 bases). The germline gives CDR1 MNHNY, CDR2 SVGAGI (reference sequence). Trimming left V 5 bases short and J 7 bases short, with 15 bases between. The CDR3 consists of 15 residues. This CDR3 is CASSTPRGGNSPLHF. In DNA form, the CDR3 reads TGTGCCAGCAGTACTCCCCGCGGGGGAAATTCACCCCTCCACTTT.

The gene calls are TRBV4-1 and TRBJ2-5, with D perhaps TRBD1 (6 bases). The DNA end is a closer match to TRBJ2-7, so the J assignment may be wrong. The CDR3 has 14 residues. From germline, CDR1 is MGHRA and CDR2 YSYEKL. CDR3 protein: CASSQAWGLYEQYF. Here the CDR3 DNA reads TGCGCCAGCAGCCAAGCTTGGGGGCTCTACGAGCAGTACTTC.

The rearrangement links TRBV20-1 to TRBJ1-1; D possibly corresponds to TRBD1 (5 bases). Germline CDR1 reads DFQATT; CDR2 reads SNEGSKA (reference sequence). The CDR3 spans 11 residues. V shed 3 bases and J shed 9 bases, with 11 bases lying between them. CDR3 sequence: CSASTGRQAFF. Written as DNA, the CDR3 is TGCAGTGCTAGCACAGGAAGGCAAGCTTTCTTT.